These T cell receptor beta chains were read from a single sample in a study of T cells in Graves' hyperthyroidism and ophthalmopathy. TCRdb recomputed calls from the multiplex PCR reads with MiXCR, one row per CDR3 protein. The table lists some 350,000 distinct CDR3 sequences, around a quarter of them singletons. The sequencing input was blood. Receptor source: a man between 50 and 59 years old with Graves' hyperthyroidism. The CDR3 runs from the conserved cysteine through the conserved F or W. A D gene is named only where the DNA matches it firmly. Not all rows give a size; the values are once, few, many and, for expanded clones, a class.

clone size,D gene,J gene,V gene,CDR3 protein,CDR3 DNA
NA,NA,TRBJ2-3,TRBV30,CAWSHTDTQYF,TGTGCCTGGAGTCACACAGATACGCAGTATTTT
few,NA,TRBJ2-3,TRBV19,CASSIWLGDTQYF,TGTGCCAGTAGTATTTGGCTCGGGGATACGCAGTATTTT
many,TRBD1,TRBJ2-7,TRBV3-1,CASSSAGGYREQYF,TGTGCCAGCAGCAGCGCAGGGGGCTATAGAGAGCAGTACTTC
many,NA,TRBJ2-7,TRBV7-2,CASSPNYEQYF,TGTGCCAGCAGCCCCAACTACGAGCAGTACTTC
many,TRBD1,TRBJ2-7,TRBV6-2/TRBV6-3,CASSYPGQAYEQYF,TGTGCCAGCAGTTACCCCGGACAGGCCTACGAGCAGTACTTC
few,TRBD1,TRBJ1-1,TRBV2,CASTGQQTQNTEAFF,TGTGCCAGCACGGGACAGCAGACTCAAAACACTGAAGCTTTCTTT
NA,TRBD2,TRBJ2-5,TRBV20-1,CSARTSGRGETQYF,TGCAGTGCGAGGACTAGCGGGAGGGGAGAGACCCAGTACTTC
many,NA,TRBJ2-1,TRBV20-1,CSAQGGGTPQFF,TGCAGTGCTCAGGGAGGAGGGACTCCGCAGTTCTTC
NA,NA,TRBJ1-3,TRBV15,CATSREGASGNTIYF,TGTGCCACCAGCAGAGAGGGGGCTTCTGGAAACACCATATATTTT
NA,TRBD1,TRBJ1-6,TRBV19,CASSPQTGSPLHF,TGTGCCAGTAGTCCACAGACAGGGTCACCCCTCCACTTT
few,TRBD2,TRBJ2-2,TRBV7-3,CASSPHPGLALGELFF,TGTGCCAGCAGCCCCCATCCGGGACTAGCTCTCGGGGAGCTGTTTTTT
many,TRBD1,TRBJ1-2,TRBV29-1,CSVETGAGGYTF,TGCAGCGTTGAGACAGGGGCGGGCGGCTACACCTTC
few,NA,TRBJ2-1,TRBV18,CASSPAGDNYNEQFF,TGTGCCAGCTCACCTGCCGGAGACAACTACAATGAGCAGTTCTTC
few,NA,TRBJ2-3,TRBV5-1,CASSPDSGADTQYF,TGCGCCAGCAGCCCGGACAGTGGCGCAGATACGCAGTATTTT